The present T cell receptor beta chain was sequenced within a study of PD-1 blockade in classical Hodgkin lymphoma. Findings and caveats of the study: Complete responders possessed baseline diversity comparable to newly diagnosed patients.

This CDR3 has 11 residues. Looked up from germline, CDR1 is MDHEN and CDR2 is SYDVKM. Deletions cut 6 bases from V and 8 bases from J, with 10 bases between. The table came from immunoSEQ multiplex PCR; TCRdb's copy has only in-frame clones and leaves some out. The sample shows about 41,000 clones, 70% to 90% of them seen only once. As concerns this clone: Its antigen remains unknown.

Relapse after autologous stem cell transplantation occurred in every patient, and brentuximab vedotin exposure varied. Complete response, partial response or progressive disease was each patient's best response. The input for sequencing was peripheral blood mononuclear cells (PBMCs), taken before the second cycle of nivolumab. The chain links TRBV28 to TRBJ1-2; D remains unclear. The TCR was taken from a human donor with classical Hodgkin lymphoma. The CDR3 DNA reads TGTGCCAGCAGGGACCTCTCCGGCTACACCTTC. Its translation is CASRDLSGYTF.